The clone carrying this T cell receptor beta chain was recorded at least ten times. TCRdb reprocessed the reads with MiXCR, giving one entry per CDR3 protein. The sample lists 170,000 or so distinct CDR3 sequences, around an eighth seen once, with 25% to 30% in the top ten. The data stem from a study of T cell repertoires in cytomegalovirus infection. Per the germline V gene, CDR1 is MGHDK and CDR2 is SYGVNS. The CDR3 has 15 amino acids. Trimming took 1 base from V and 4 from J, leaving 8 bases between them. The clonotype comes from a human donor in good health (CMV status not recorded). Some clones in this sample may be carry-over from other donors' samples. The chain joins TRBV25-1 to TRBJ2-6; the D gene is possibly TRBD2 (5 bases). Sequenced: PBMCs. The CDR3 reads CASSEFGVGANVLTF. CDR3 DNA: TGTGCCAGCAGTGAATTCGGGGTGGGGGCCAACGTCCTGACTTTC.